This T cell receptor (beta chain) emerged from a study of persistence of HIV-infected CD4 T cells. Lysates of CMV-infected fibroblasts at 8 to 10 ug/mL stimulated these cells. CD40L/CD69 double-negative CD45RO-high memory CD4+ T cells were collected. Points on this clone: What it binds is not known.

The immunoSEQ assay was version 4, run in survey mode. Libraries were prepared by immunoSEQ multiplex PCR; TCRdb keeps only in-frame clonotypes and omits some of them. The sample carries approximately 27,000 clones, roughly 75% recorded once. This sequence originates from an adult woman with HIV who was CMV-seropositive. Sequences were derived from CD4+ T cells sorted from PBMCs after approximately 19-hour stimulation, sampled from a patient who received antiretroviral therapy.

This chain's CDR3 is CASSLGQGVYGYTF. In DNA form, the CDR3 reads TGTGCCAGCAGTTTGGGACAGGGTGTCTATGGCTACACCTTC. V usage is TRBV28 and J usage is TRBJ1-2; 9 bases are a match to TRBD1. CDR3 length: 14 amino acids. The V gene's germline CDR1 is MDHEN and CDR2 SYDVKM. V lost 3 bases and J lost 4; bases outside the gene matches: 3.